This entry describes one TCR beta chain. This clone appeared once. Which antigen it targets is not known. Base quality data are lacking; no much larger clone is found one base away. This entry is derived from a study of radiotherapy plus CTLA-4 blockade in lung cancer (dated by TCRdb to the late 2010s). Study-level background: Objective responses occurred in about 19% of enrolled patients, and around 29% achieved disease control. On the study overall, not on this receptor specifically: After treatment with radiotherapy and ipilimumab, TCR clones that originated in tumors expanded in peripheral blood. Early dynamic changes in blood T cell clones, together with increased serum interferon-beta after radiation, were reported as the strongest predictors of response.

Unmatched junction bases come to 13, with V trimmed by 5 bases and J by 6 bases. Including the terminal cysteine and phenylalanine, the CDR3 comprises 15 residues. Of the read, only the CDR3 DNA is kept; its 45 bases are in frame from base 1. Sequences MNHEY (CDR1) and SVGAGI (CDR2) are obtained from the germline V gene. The study tested focal radiation therapy combined with CTLA-4 blockade (ipilimumab) in patients with chemo-refractory metastatic non-small-cell lung cancer. The library was made by the immunoSEQ multiplex PCR assay. The clones in this table, taken by TCRdb from immuneACCESS, are in-frame only. Not every clone is retained; where verified, under half of the shortfall comes from an unresolved V gene, and the cause of the rest is unknown. The sample table lists under 35,000 clones, 60% to 75% of them with a count of one. Of the sample, roughly 4.3% is held by the ten largest clones.

This sequence uses TRBV6-5 and TRBJ2-7; TRBD2 aligns with 7 central bases. Specimen: peripheral blood, collected from a patient treated with radiotherapy plus ipilimumab. This clonotype was obtained from a human donor with non-small cell lung cancer whose response to radiotherapy plus ipilimumab could not be evaluated. Here the CDR3 is given as CASSALAANSGEQYF. The DNA reads as follows: TGTGCCAGCAGTGCTCTAGCGGCTAATTCCGGCGAGCAGTACTTC.